The 9 T cell receptor beta chains reported below all come from one sample, sequenced in a study of long-term antiretroviral therapy in people with HIV. Researchers report immunoSEQ v3.0 was run at survey level. This table comes from immunoSEQ multiplex PCR, and its TCRdb copy is limited to in-frame clones, with some not included. This sample has 15,000 to 20,000 clones, with under 85% found just once. The sequences come from unsorted PBMCs, collected 2.3 years after starting antiretroviral therapy. These receptor sequences come from a woman between 40 and 55 years old with HIV.

This clone was recorded once. The CDR3 nucleotides are TGCAGCGTTTTGAAGGACACCTCGAGGTATGGCTACACCTTC. This sequence encodes CSVLKDTSRYGYTF. This sequence joins TRBV29-1 and TRBJ1-2; D perhaps matches TRBD1 (5 bases). From germline, CDR1 is SQVTM and CDR2 ANQGSEA. The V end was cut by 5 bases, the J end by 5 bases, with 18 bases between. The CDR3 has 14 amino acids.

The genes are TRBV5-6 and TRBJ1-1; D may be TRBD1 (6 bases). Germline assignment: CDR1 SGHDT and CDR2 YYEEEE. The ends were cut back, 7 bases at V and 7 bases at J, with 14 bases in the middle. The CDR3 is made up of 12 amino acids. CDR3 bases: TGTGCCAGCCGAGGGTTGGACAGTGAAGCTTTCTTT. The encoded protein is CASRGLDSEAFF.

The CDR3 loop reads CASSGQREKNTEAFF. CDR3 nucleotide sequence: TGTGCCAGCAGTGGTCAGCGGGAGAAGAACACTGAAGCTTTCTTT. The chain links TRBV2 to TRBJ1-1; no definite D call. The V end lost 4 bases, the J end lost 1 base, and 13 bases lay between the germline ends. Germline V gives CDR1 SNHLY, CDR2 FYNNEI. CDR3 length: 15 amino acids.

The V call is TRBV10-3, the J call TRBJ2-7; 15 bases agree with TRBD2. Germline CDR1 ENHRY, CDR2 SYGVKD. This CDR3 spans 18 amino acids. With 7 bases clipped from V and 5 bases from J, the junction kept 15 bases outside the gene matches. The CDR3: CAITEGRTSGGDSHEQYF. CDR3 DNA: TGTGCCATCACCGAGGGTCGGACTAGCGGGGGGGACAGCCACGAGCAGTACTTC.

The genes are TRBV30 and TRBJ2-7, with D tentatively TRBD1 or TRBD2 (5 bases each). Germline values: CDR1 GTSNPN, CDR2 SVGIG (reference sequence). V lost 1 base to trimming and J lost 0 bases, with 13 bases between them. The length of the CDR3 is 15 residues. The CDR3 DNA reads as TGTGCCTGGAGTGGAGGGTCAGACAGCTCCTACGAGCAGTACTTC. This encodes CAWSGGSDSSYEQYF.

The V gene is TRBV7-9, the J gene TRBJ2-3, with 7 bases fitting TRBD1. Germline trimming cut 5 bases from V and 3 bases from J; bases unmatched to any gene: 2. The CDR3 covers 13 residues. Germline V gene sequence: CDR1 SEHNR, CDR2 FQNEAQ (reference sequence). The CDR3 is CASSEGATDTQYF. The CDR3 coding sequence is TGTGCCAGCAGCGAGGGGGCAACAGATACGCAGTATTTT.

This chain connects TRBV9 to TRBJ2-7; D is undetermined. V gave up 0 bases and J gave up 7 bases, with 11 bases separating them. Germline CDR1 and CDR2: SGDLS and YYNGEE. The CDR3 runs to 13 residues. Here the CDR3 DNA reads TGTGCCAGCAGCGTAGCTCCTTTTCGGGAGCAGTACTTC. This sequence encodes CASSVAPFREQYF. Filled out from reference TRBV9 and TRBJ2-7, the complete variable domain reads DSGVTQTPKHLITATGQRVTLRCSPRSGDLSVYWYQQSLDQGLQFLIQYYNGEERAKGNILERFSAQQFPDLHSELNLSSLELGDSALYFCASSVAPFREQYFGPGTRLTVT.

This clone appeared a few times. The chain employs TRBV4-1 and TRBJ2-3, with D possibly being TRBD2 (7 bases). Trimming stripped 4 bases from V and 3 bases from J, with 11 bases between. Looked up from germline, CDR1 is MGHRA and CDR2 is YSYEKL. This CDR3 comprises 14 residues. This CDR3 reads CASSPGGQTDTQYF. CDR3 coding DNA: TGCGCCAGCAGCCCCGGGGGGCAAACAGATACGCAGTATTTT.

This chain connects TRBV11-2 to TRBJ1-3; D call uncertain. The V end lost 3 bases, the J end lost 8 bases, and 11 bases lay between the germline ends. Germline values: CDR1 SGHAT, CDR2 FQNNGV. The CDR3 runs 13 residues. CDR3 coding DNA: TGTGCCAGCAGCTTTGGAGGGAGTGACACCATATATTTT. It yields the protein CASSFGGSDTIYF.